The clone carrying this T cell receptor (beta chain) was seen a handful of times. The antigen is unknown. These data belong to a study of spatial heterogeneity in lung cancer. General study points: Tumor mutation counts were tracked by expanded intratumoral alpha and beta TCR counts.

Via MiXCR, TCRdb re-called the 5' RACE reads, giving one row per CDR3 protein. This table has 16,000 or so distinct CDR3 sequences, around 7% appearing once. The time point here: sample taken at primary tumor resection. Donors were roughly 70 untreated early-stage non-small cell lung cancer patients. The authors sequenced whole RNA from tumor, nontumor lung or frozen PBMC without sorting. The sample in question was lung tumor tissue, obtained at surgery. This clonotype was sampled from a female donor with early-stage non-small cell lung cancer.

The CDR3: CSATFPGQGNEQYF. The CDR3 DNA reads as TGCAGTGCTACTTTCCCGGGACAGGGGAACGAGCAGTACTTC. This chain links TRBV20-1 with TRBJ2-7, with 10 nucleotides matching TRBD1. The CDR3 contains 14 residues. The junction had 8 bases not matched to a gene; V was cut back by 4 bases and J by 5 bases. Germline loops: CDR1 DFQATT, CDR2 SNEGSKA (reference sequence).